These 21 T cell receptor beta chains came from one sample sequenced in a study of cytomegalovirus exposure and HLA in healthy donors (dated by TCRdb to the late 2010s). Libraries were made using the immunoSEQ multiplex PCR assay. For the multiplex PCR, a mixture combining 60 forward primers for TCR Vbeta segments and 13 reverse primers for TCR Jbeta segments was used. Held by TCRdb, this immuneACCESS table contains in-frame sequences only and omits some clones. Under half of the omission traces to an unresolved V gene where checked; the cause of the rest is unknown. The sample yields 150,000 to 180,000 clones; around 75% were counted once. The ten largest clonotypes hold 1.2% to 1.5% of the sample. The sample consisted of PBMCs. The receptors were sampled from a man between 18 and 35 years old in good health and CMV-seronegative.

V gene TRBV5-1 combines with J gene TRBJ2-5; TRBD1 matches 12 bases. The J segment lost 5 bases and the V segment lost 4 bases, leaving 9 bases of the junction unmatched. This CDR3 comprises 16 residues. Germline assignment: CDR1 SGHRS and CDR2 YFSETQ. CDR3 loop: CASSPRGTGGGETQYF. As DNA, the CDR3 is TGCGCCAGCAGCCCCAGGGGGACAGGGGGCGGGGAGACCCAGTACTTC. Drawing the rest from reference TRBV5-1 and TRBJ2-5, the complete variable domain is KAGVTQTPRYLIKTRGQQVTLSCSPISGHRSVSWYQQTPGQGLQFLFEYFSETQRNKGNFPGRFSGRQFSNSRSEMNVSTLELGDSALYLCASSPRGTGGGETQYFGPGTRLLVL.

The rearrangement links TRBV20-1 to TRBJ2-5; no clear D gene. V was clipped by 5 bases and J by 0 bases, with 4 bases between them. The CDR3 length is 11 residues. Germline loops: CDR1 DFQATT, CDR2 SNEGSKA (reference sequence). As DNA, the CDR3 is TGCAGTGCTCTAAACCAAGAGACCCAGTACTTC. Residues: CSALNQETQYF.

The V call is TRBV6-5, the J call TRBJ1-1; no clear D gene. This CDR3 is 13 amino acids long. The germline V gene has CDR1 MNHEY and CDR2 SVGAGI. V lost 5 bases and J 0 bases, leaving 7 bases between the germline ends. CDR3 bases: TGTGCCAGCAGTCAGGCAATGAACACTGAAGCTTTCTTT. Translated: CASSQAMNTEAFF.

This clone has only a few counts. J is TRBJ2-3 and V is TRBV7-9; 8 positions match TRBD2. J gave up 1 base and V 5 bases, and 5 bases lay outside the gene matches. Germline lookup yields CDR1 SEHNR and CDR2 FQNEAQ (reference sequence). The CDR3 is made up of 15 amino acids. CDR3: CASSPRGGGTDTQYF. The CDR3 DNA reads as TGTGCCAGCAGCCCTCGGGGGGGTGGCACAGATACGCAGTATTTT.

This clone has a handful of counts. This chain joins TRBV2 and TRBJ2-3; 8 bases line up with TRBD1. From germline, CDR1 is SNHLY and CDR2 FYNNEI. The CDR3 runs to 13 residues. The ends lost 8 bases at V and 0 bases at J; junction bases unmatched: 1. CDR3 in DNA: TGTGCCAGCGACAGGGGAAGCACAGATACGCAGTATTTT. It codes for CASDRGSTDTQYF.

This clone is a singleton in its sample. The chain combines TRBV27 with TRBJ2-7; TRBD2 agrees at 14 bases. The CDR3 runs to 18 residues. The J segment lost 6 bases and the V segment lost 2 bases, leaving 12 bases of the junction unmatched. Looked up from germline, CDR1 is MNHEY and CDR2 is SMNVEV (reference sequence). CDR3 bases: TGTGCCAGCAGTTTAATGGGGACGGGGGGACTAGCGGGAGTCGAGCAGTACTTC. It codes for CASSLMGTGGLAGVEQYF.

The gene calls are TRBV6-5 and TRBJ2-1, with 11 bases aligning to TRBD2. V gave up 6 bases and J gave up 5 bases; unmatched junction bases: 6. Germline-derived CDR1 and CDR2 are MNHEY and SVGAGI. CDR3 length: 15 amino acids. The CDR3 DNA follows: TGTGCCAGCAGCCTGACTAGCGGGACAAACAATGAGCAGTTCTTC. Its protein product is CASSLTSGTNNEQFF.

V usage is TRBV5-6 and J usage is TRBJ2-1; D may be TRBD1 (6 bases). The CDR3 loop spans 11 amino acids. Trimming cost V 0 bases and J 11 bases, with 6 bases left between them. Germline loops: CDR1 SGHDT, CDR2 YYEEEE. The CDR3 reads CASSLGGQQFF. The DNA of the CDR3 is TGTGCCAGCAGCTTGGGGGGGCAGCAGTTCTTC.

This chain uses TRBV5-1 with TRBJ2-1, with TRBD2 as a possible D gene (5 bases). This CDR3 region has 11 residues. In germline, CDR1 is SGHRS, CDR2 YFSETQ. V lost 0 bases, J lost 15 bases, and 10 bases lay in between. CDR3 DNA: TGCGCCAGCAGCTTGGGGCGGGCCTGGTTCTTC. It codes for CASSLGRAWFF. The variable domain in full, completed from reference TRBV5-1 and TRBJ2-1, reads KAGVTQTPRYLIKTRGQQVTLSCSPISGHRSVSWYQQTPGQGLQFLFEYFSETQRNKGNFPGRFSGRQFSNSRSEMNVSTLELGDSALYLCASSLGRAWFFGPGTRLTVL.

The chain employs TRBV4-3 and TRBJ2-3, with TRBD2 identical over 7 bases. Germline V CDR1 and CDR2: LGHNA, YSLEER. With 0 bases clipped from V and 2 bases from J, the junction kept 11 bases outside the gene matches. CDR3 length: 18 amino acids. CDR3 region: CASSQDLVPSGPTDTQYF. The CDR3 bases are TGCGCCAGCAGCCAAGATCTAGTGCCTAGCGGCCCCACAGATACGCAGTATTTT.

The V gene is TRBV19, the J gene TRBJ2-7, with 7 bases that match TRBD1. V shed 1 base and J 2 bases; nucleotides not matched to a gene: 5. This CDR3 has 15 amino acids. Germline CDR1 LNHDA, CDR2 SQIVND (reference sequence). This CDR3 is CASSIAGRGTYEQYF. The CDR3 DNA follows: TGTGCCAGTAGTATAGCTGGCAGGGGGACCTACGAGCAGTACTTC.

The chain has TRBV10-3 and TRBJ2-5; TRBD1 is a possible D gene (5 bases). Per the germline V gene, CDR1 is ENHRY and CDR2 is SYGVKD. The V and J ends lost 3 bases and 2 bases respectively, with 7 bases between them. This CDR3 spans 13 amino acids. In DNA form, the CDR3 reads TGTGCCATCAGTGAAGACAGTCAAGAGACCCAGTACTTC. As protein: CAISEDSQETQYF.

The chain uses TRBV11-2 and TRBJ2-3; TRBD2 aligns across 11 bases. The CDR3 is 17 residues long. Per the germline V gene, CDR1 is SGHAT and CDR2 is FQNNGV. The trim removed 5 bases at V and 6 bases at J, leaving 13 bases unmatched. The CDR3 DNA reads TGTGCCAGCAGCGGAACCCCCGGGACTAGCGGCTGGGATACGCAGTATTTT. Its translation is CASSGTPGTSGWDTQYF.

J is TRBJ1-6 and V is TRBV9; D not certain. CDR1 is SGDLS, CDR2 YYNGEE, per germline. The germline V and J ends were trimmed by 3 bases and 0 bases, with 10 bases remaining between them. This CDR3 is built from 16 residues. CDR3 bases: TGTGCCAGCAGCGGACGGGAGAGCTCCTATAATTCACCCCTCCACTTT. Protein: CASSGRESSYNSPLHF.

The gene calls are TRBV4-1 and TRBJ1-1; D is uncertain. Between the trimmed V and J ends, which lost 0 bases and 1 base, there was a span of 9 bases. CDR1 and CDR2 (germline): MGHRA, YSYEKL. The CDR3 runs 15 residues. CDR3 sequence (DNA): TGCGCCAGCAGCCAAGAGGGCAGGCCGAACACTGAAGCTTTCTTT. Translation gives CASSQEGRPNTEAFF.

CDR3 loop: CASSEQGRGNTIYF. The CDR3 nucleotides are TGTGCCAGCAGTGAACAGGGAAGGGGAAACACCATATATTTT. This rearrangement joins TRBV2 to TRBJ1-3, with D perhaps TRBD1 (5 bases). The CDR3 spans 14 residues. The V end was cut by 2 bases, the J end by 4 bases, with 9 bases between. CDR1 is SNHLY and CDR2 is FYNNEI in the germline V gene. Together with reference TRBV2 and TRBJ1-3, the CDR3 gives the full variable domain: EPEVTQTPSHQVTQMGQEVILRCVPISNHLYFYWYRQILGQKVEFLVSFYNNEISEKSEIFDDQFSVERPDGSNFTLKIRSTKLEDSAMYFCASSEQGRGNTIYFGEGSWLTVV.

This chain connects TRBV19 to TRBJ2-1; D is ambiguous. Germline assignment: CDR1 LNHDA and CDR2 SQIVND (reference sequence). The V gene lost 5 bases and the J gene lost 3 bases, with 8 bases spanning the gap. This CDR3 has 13 amino acids. This CDR3 is CASSDNSYNEQFF. The CDR3 nucleotides read TGTGCCAGTAGTGACAATAGCTACAATGAGCAGTTCTTC. Together with reference TRBV19 and TRBJ2-1, the CDR3 gives the full variable domain: DGGITQSPKYLFRKEGQNVTLSCEQNLNHDAMYWYRQDPGQGLRLIYYSQIVNDFQKGDIAEGYSVSREKKESFPLTVTSAQKNPTAFYLCASSDNSYNEQFFGPGTRLTVL.

The chain links TRBV14 to TRBJ2-3; 11 bases map to TRBD2. The junction had 8 bases not matched to a gene; V was cut back by 4 bases and J by 2 bases. Germline CDR1 SGHDN, CDR2 FVKESK. This CDR3 is 17 amino acids long. CDR3 in DNA: TGTGCCAGCAGCCTGAGGATAGCGGGGGGGCTCACAGATACGCAGTATTTT. Amino acids: CASSLRIAGGLTDTQYF.

This rearrangement joins TRBV6-1 to TRBJ2-7; D may be TRBD1 (6 bases). Trimming removed 8 bases from V and 5 bases from J, with 19 bases in between. Germline lookup yields CDR1 MNHNS and CDR2 SASEGT. This CDR3 region has 14 residues. The CDR3 spells CASRRDKQGHEQYF. CDR3 bases: TGTGCCAGCCGCAGAGACAAACAGGGCCACGAGCAGTACTTC.

This chain uses TRBV27 with TRBJ2-7, with 9 bases aligning to TRBD2. Germline V gene data show CDR1 as MNHEY and CDR2 as SMNVEV (reference sequence). The V gene end was trimmed by 6 bases and the J gene end by 7 bases; junction bases not matched to a gene: 19. The CDR3 totals 17 residues. DNA for the CDR3: TGTGCCAGCAGAACAATTAGGAGGCGGGAGGGCCAGGGTGAGCAGTACTTC. Translation gives CASRTIRRREGQGEQYF.

V is TRBV9 and J is TRBJ2-1; 8 bases map to TRBD2. Per the germline V gene, CDR1 is SGDLS and CDR2 is YYNGEE. CDR3 length: 15 residues. V was pared by 3 bases and J by 7 bases, with 9 bases of the junction left unmatched. The CDR3 DNA reads TGTGCCAGCAGCGAGATGGACTCGGGGGGGAATGAGCAGTTCTTC. This sequence encodes CASSEMDSGGNEQFF.